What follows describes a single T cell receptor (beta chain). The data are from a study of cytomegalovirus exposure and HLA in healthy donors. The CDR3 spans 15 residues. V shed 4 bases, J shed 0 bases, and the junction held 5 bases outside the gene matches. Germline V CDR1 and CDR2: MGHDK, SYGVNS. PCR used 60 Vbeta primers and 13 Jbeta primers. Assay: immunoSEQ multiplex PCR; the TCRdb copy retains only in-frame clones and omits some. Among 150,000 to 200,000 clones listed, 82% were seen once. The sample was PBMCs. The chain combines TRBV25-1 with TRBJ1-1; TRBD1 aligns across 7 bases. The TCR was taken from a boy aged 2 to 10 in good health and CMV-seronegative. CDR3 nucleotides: TGTGCCAGCAGTGGGGACAGTGTCATGAACACTGAAGCTTTCTTT. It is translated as CASSGDSVMNTEAFF.